This TCR beta chain was sequenced for a study of shared clonotypes between healthy human individuals. Germline-derived CDR1 and CDR2 are MNHEY and SVGAGI. The V gene end was trimmed by 6 bases and the J gene end by 3 bases; junction bases not matched to a gene: 6. This CDR3 is built from 14 residues. Each subset's genomic DNA was shared equally among a number of immunoSEQ plates. Using immunoSEQ multiplex PCR, the repertoire was profiled, and TCRdb retains in-frame clones only, with some absent. The repertoire holds about 2.4 million clones, with 93% as singletons. The TCR comes from a man younger than 35 in good health. Some clones in this sample may be carry-over from other donors' samples. The sample consisted of naive CD4+ T cells from PBMCs. Subset denoted: CD45RA+ positively selected. This chain connects TRBV6-5 to TRBJ2-3; 7 bases match TRBD1. The CDR3 sequence is CASRTGKGTDTQYF. As DNA, the CDR3 is TGTGCCAGCAGGACAGGGAAAGGGACAGATACGCAGTATTTT.